The 31 T cell receptor beta chains below were found in one sample sequenced in a study of CD8+ T cells in alopecia areata. TCR sequencing used cDNA made by reverse transcription of extracted RNA. The repertoire was sequenced with immunoSEQ multiplex PCR; TCRdb's copy has only in-frame clones and lacks some. This sample comprises around 100,000 clones, none seen once only. Sequenced material: lesional skin. The receptors shown here come from a C3H/HeJ mouse with alopecia areata. Mouse MHC haplotype: H2-k.

This clone showed up just a few times. Germline and genes: mouse. Read sequence stops 4 residues before the CDR3 end, and the germline J gene provides the missing end. V usage is TRBV19 and J usage is TRBJ1-4; 7 bases are a match to TRBD1. Looked up from germline, CDR1 is FNHDT and CDR2 is SITEND (reference sequence). The ends lost 2 bases at V and 3 bases at J; junction bases unmatched: 4. This CDR3 region has 15 residues. This CDR3 is CASSIEGQPNERLFF. Incomplete CDR3 DNA: TGTGCCAGCAGTATTGAGGGACAGCCCAACGAA.

A remark on this clone: TCRdb gives a protein that differs at residue 12 from what the DNA encodes, so the protein here is translated from the DNA. Gene names are the mouse ones. Read data end 3 residues before the CDR3 end; the end is taken from the germline J gene. The rearrangement uses TRBV13-3 and TRBJ1-6; TRBD1 matches 8 bases. TRBJ1-6 is reported as an ORF; its role is uncertain. Losses at the gene ends were 5 bases for V and 3 bases for J; bases not matched to a gene: 4. The CDR3 loop spans 15 amino acids. Germline assignment: CDR1 NNHDY and CDR2 SYVADS. This CDR3 is CASRGQGLYNSPLYF. The CDR3 DNA, read in part, is TGTGCCAGCAGAGGACAGGGTCTCTATAATTCGCCC.

This clone was observed a few times. Gene names refer to mouse genes. The part of the CDR3 DNA that was read is TGTGCCAGCAGTGAGACTGGGGGGGGGACAGAA. This encodes CASSETGGGTE. The complete CDR3 reads CASSETGGGTETLYF. The rearrangement uses TRBV13-3 and TRBJ2-3, with 11 bases lining up with TRBD2. The read comes to an end 4 residues before the CDR3 does, leaving the germline J gene to fill in the end. V trimming: 2 bases; J trimming: 4 bases; junction bases outside the gene matches: 3. Germline assignment: CDR1 NNHDY and CDR2 SYVADS. The CDR3 extends over 15 amino acids.

A note on this clone: Gene names follow the mouse nomenclature. The read ends 4 residues early relative to the CDR3; the germline J gene fills the gap. The chain joins TRBV16 to TRBJ2-7; 9 nucleotides match TRBD2. The J segment lost 3 bases and the V segment lost 5 bases, leaving 8 bases of the junction unmatched. CDR1 and CDR2 from the germline V gene are SGHSA and FRNQAP. The CDR3 sequence is 15 residues long. CDR3 amino acids: CASSQPGLGVYEQYF. The DNA read from the CDR3 is TGTGCAAGCAGCCAACCGGGACTGGGAGTCTAT.

Turning to this clone: Gene names and germline refer to mouse. The CDR3 is cut off 4 residues early in the read; its end comes from the germline J gene. J is TRBJ2-1 and V is TRBV19; 7 bases agree with TRBD2. The junction had 3 bases not matched to a gene; V was cut back by 5 bases and J by 1 base. The CDR3 is 14 residues long. The germline CDR1 and CDR2 sequences are FNHDT and SITEND (reference sequence). CDR3 residues: CASRDWSNYAEQFF. Incomplete CDR3 DNA: TGTGCCAGCAGGGACTGGAGCAACTATGCT.

This clone was seen repeatedly, ten times or more. All gene names here are mouse names. The read halts 4 residues ahead of the CDR3 end, with the missing end drawn from the germline J gene. This chain joins TRBV1 and TRBJ1-2, with 7 positions matching TRBD1. This CDR3 comprises 13 residues. CDR1 and CDR2 from the germline V gene are NSQYPW and LRSPGD (reference sequence). Germline trimming cut 4 bases from V and 4 bases from J; bases unmatched to any gene: 3. Partial CDR3 DNA: TGCACCTGCAGTGTCCGACAGGGCTCC. This sequence encodes CTCSVRQGS. The full CDR3 sequence reads CTCSVRQGSDYTF.

As concerns this clone: Germline and genes: mouse. The CDR3 end falls 4 residues outside the read, so it is completed with the germline J gene. The genes are TRBV13-2 and TRBJ1-2; D not certain. The V gene's germline CDR1 is NNHNN and CDR2 SYGAGS (reference sequence). CDR3 length equals 12 residues. The ends were cut back, 0 bases at V and 4 bases at J, with 4 bases in the middle. Partial CDR3 DNA: TGTGCCAGCGGTGATGGTGGCTCC. Protein: CASGDGGS. In full, the CDR3 is CASGDGGSDYTF.

This clone was found a few times. Each gene name is a mouse one. Read coverage stops 4 residues before the CDR3 terminus; the germline J gene supplies the remainder. V and J are TRBV19 and TRBJ2-5; 7 nucleotides line up with TRBD2. Germline loops: CDR1 FNHDT, CDR2 SITEND (reference sequence). Trimming at V came to 2 bases and at J to 0 bases, leaving 3 bases not matched to a gene. The CDR3 contains 15 residues. The covered CDR3 bases are TGTGCCAGCAGTATCGTTGGGGGGAACCAAGAC. It codes for CASSIVGGNQD. The whole CDR3 region reads CASSIVGGNQDTQYF. Combining the CDR3 with reference TRBV19 and TRBJ2-5 gives the whole variable domain GGIITQTPKFLIGQEGQKLTLKCQQNFNHDTMYWYRQDSGKGLRLIYYSITENDLQKGDLSEGYDASREKKSSFSLTVTSAQKNEMAVFLCASSIVGGNQDTQYFGPGTRLLVL.

As concerns this clone: Here the gene names and germline are mouse. The sequence runs out 4 residues before the end of the CDR3; the remainder is reconstructed from the germline J gene. The rearrangement links TRBV14 to TRBJ1-1, with a weak D call TRBD1 (6 bases). The V end lost 3 bases, the J end lost 0 bases, and 6 bases lay between the germline ends. The length of the CDR3 is 13 residues. The germline V gene has CDR1 SGHDT and CDR2 FRDEAV. The CDR3 loop reads CASSWDTNTEVFF. The CDR3 bases that were read are TGTGCCAGCAGTTGGGACACAAACACA.

The sample holds many counts of this clone. The gene names given are mouse names. The DNA ends 4 residues before the CDR3 does, and the rest of the CDR3 is filled in from the germline J gene. The chain couples TRBV1 to TRBJ2-2; TRBD1 agrees at 9 bases. The CDR3 spans 17 residues. Trimming removed 1 base from V and 3 bases from J; junction bases left unmatched: 6. Per the germline V gene, CDR1 is NSQYPW and CDR2 is LRSPGD (reference sequence). CDR3 sequence: CTCSAARTGEYTGQLYF. CDR3 bases read: TGCACCTGCAGTGCAGCCAGGACAGGGGAATACACCGGG.

This clone occurred a few times. Gene names follow the mouse nomenclature. The read terminates 4 residues before the CDR3 end, so the remaining end is supplied by the germline J gene. The chain carries TRBV1 and TRBJ2-5; 10 bases are shared with TRBD2. J gave up 0 bases and V 8 bases, and 2 bases lay outside the gene matches. Per the germline V gene, CDR1 is NSQYPW and CDR2 is LRSPGD (reference sequence). The CDR3 is 14 residues long. The sequenced CDR3 bases are TGCACCTGCGGACTGGGGGTTAACCAAGAC. Translation: CTCGLGVNQD. The full CDR3 protein is CTCGLGVNQDTQYF.

Note on this clone: The DNA translation disagrees with the TCRdb protein at residue 10, so the protein in this description comes from the DNA. Mouse names are used for the genes. From the germline J gene comes the end of the CDR3, since the read stops 3 residues before it. The chain is built from TRBV19 and TRBJ1-3; D is ambiguous. In germline, CDR1 is FNHDT, CDR2 SITEND (reference sequence). The CDR3 has 13 residues. Trimming left V 5 bases short and J 0 bases short, with 6 bases between. The DNA read from the CDR3 is TGTGCCAGCAGACAAGATTCTGGAAATACG. Translation: CASRQDSGNT. The CDR3 in full is CASRQDSGNTLYF.

This clone has more than one count but fewer than ten. Mouse names are used for the genes. The CDR3 is CTCSAAGTGRYEQYF. The CDR3 DNA, read in part, is TGCACCTGCAGTGCAGCCGGGACAGGGAGATAT. The J gene is TRBJ2-7, the V gene TRBV1; 9 positions agree with TRBD1. The CDR3 goes on 4 residues after the read ends, and that part is filled in from the germline J gene. CDR3 length equals 15 residues. CDR1 is NSQYPW, CDR2 LRSPGD, per germline (reference sequence).

A word on this clone: Gene names denote mouse genes. The read terminates 4 residues before the CDR3 end, so the remaining end is supplied by the germline J gene. This chain uses TRBV1 with TRBJ2-7, with 10 bases matching TRBD2. CDR3 length equals 15 residues. V trimming: 7 bases; J trimming: 0 bases; junction bases outside the gene matches: 6. Germline CDR1 reads NSQYPW; CDR2 reads LRSPGD (reference sequence). CDR3 DNA, as far as it was read: TGCACCTGCACCGTGGACTGGGGGAGCTCCTAT. It is translated as CTCTVDWGSSY. The whole CDR3 sequence reads CTCTVDWGSSYEQYF.

As for this clone: TCRdb's protein and the DNA translation differ at residue 11; the protein here comes from the DNA. Gene and germline names: mouse. The read ends 3 residues shy of where the CDR3 ends; the end is completed using the germline J gene. The rearrangement uses TRBV1 and TRBJ1-6, with unresolved D. TRBJ1-6 carries the ORF label, with uncertain function. V dropped 0 bases and J dropped 5 bases, with 5 bases sitting between them. This CDR3 is built from 14 residues. Germline-derived CDR1 and CDR2 are NSQYPW and LRSPGD (reference sequence). The CDR3 bases that were read are TGCACCTGCAGTGCAGAATACAATAATTCGCCC. Translated, it gives CTCSAEYNNSP. The whole CDR3 protein is CTCSAEYNNSPLYF.

This clone was seen only a few times. At residue 12, the TCRdb protein and translated DNA are inconsistent; the protein given comes from the DNA. Gene labels here are mouse ones. The CDR3 extends 3 residues past the end of the read, so its final part is completed from the germline J gene. This rearrangement joins TRBV13-1 to TRBJ1-3, with TRBD1 identical over 9 bases. The V gene's germline CDR1 is NSHNY and CDR2 SYGAGN. Trimming at V came to 5 bases and at J to 3 bases, leaving 6 bases not matched to a gene. CDR3 length equals 15 residues. CDR3 amino acids: CASSSRDRVGNTLYF. The DNA read from the CDR3 is TGTGCCAGCAGCTCCCGGGACAGGGTTGGAAATACG.

This clone has a handful of counts. Gene labels here are mouse ones. The CDR3 reads CTCSALGDYAEQFF. CDR3 bases read: TGCACCTGCAGTGCATTGGGGGACTATGCT. The V and J genes are TRBV1 and TRBJ2-1; weak D call: TRBD2 (6 bases). With the read ending 4 residues before the CDR3 end, the germline J gene is used to fill in that end. Trimming removed 2 bases at V and 2 bases at J, with 7 bases between. Germline lookup yields CDR1 NSQYPW and CDR2 LRSPGD (reference sequence). CDR3 length: 14 amino acids.

A word on this clone: The listed genes are named as in mouse. The CDR3 is CASRRDWGGGAETLYF. The DNA read from the CDR3 is TGTGCCAGCCGCCGGGACTGGGGGGGCGGTGCAGAA. The chain has TRBV19 and TRBJ2-3; 14 nucleotides line up with TRBD2. The sequence runs out 4 residues before the end of the CDR3; the remainder is reconstructed from the germline J gene. The CDR3 length is 16 residues. Per germline, CDR1 FNHDT and CDR2 SITEND (reference sequence). V lost 7 bases and J lost 1; bases outside the gene matches: 5.

This clone showed up just a few times. All gene names here are mouse names. Read sequence stops 4 residues before the CDR3 end, and the germline J gene provides the missing end. This chain uses TRBV1 with TRBJ2-7, with 11 bases aligning to TRBD2. CDR1 and CDR2 from the germline V gene are NSQYPW and LRSPGD (reference sequence). This CDR3 contains 16 residues. The chain's CDR3 is CTCSAPSRLGGYEQYF. The sequenced part of the CDR3 DNA is TGCACCTGCAGTGCCCCCTCCCGACTGGGGGGGTAT.

This clone was counted only a few times. The listed genes are named as in mouse. With the read ending 4 residues before the CDR3 end, the germline J gene is used to fill in that end. The chain couples TRBV13-3 to TRBJ2-3; D perhaps matches TRBD2 (6 bases). V lost 1 base and J lost 4, with 10 bases in between. Germline V CDR1 and CDR2: NNHDY, SYVADS. The CDR3 sequence is 14 residues long. The CDR3 DNA, read in part, is TGTGCCAGCAGTGATTTGGGGGAAACAGAA. It translates to CASSDLGETE. The whole CDR3 protein is CASSDLGETETLYF.

There are a few counts of this clone. Gene names denote mouse genes. The missing CDR3 end, 4 residues past where the read stops, is filled in from the germline J gene. Other DNA sequences from this sample encode an identical CDR3 as well. V is TRBV17 and J is TRBJ2-1; 7 nucleotides line up with TRBD1. This CDR3 has 14 residues. Germline V CDR1 and CDR2: MNHDT, YYDKIL. The junction had 2 bases not matched to a gene; V was cut back by 5 bases and J by 1 base. The CDR3 bases that were read are TGTGCTAGCAGTTCGACAGGGAACTATGCT. This gives the protein CASSSTGNYA. The whole CDR3 sequence reads CASSSTGNYAEQFF.

This clone has a handful of counts. The listed genes are named as in mouse. The CDR3 goes on 4 residues after the read ends, and that part is filled in from the germline J gene. The V and J genes are TRBV19 and TRBJ1-2; 10 bases align to TRBD1. The V gene's germline CDR1 is FNHDT and CDR2 SITEND (reference sequence). The CDR3 spans 15 residues. The J segment lost 0 bases and the V segment lost 4 bases, leaving 3 bases of the junction unmatched. The CDR3 is CASSSGQGTNSDYTF. The covered CDR3 bases are TGTGCCAGCAGTTCGGGACAGGGGACAAACTCC.

Comment on this clone: Each gene name is a mouse one. Read sequence stops 4 residues before the CDR3 end, and the germline J gene provides the missing end. The chain recombines TRBV1 with TRBJ2-3; 9 bases match TRBD1. The CDR3 contains 15 residues. Germline lookup yields CDR1 NSQYPW and CDR2 LRSPGD (reference sequence). V shed 4 bases and J 3 bases; nucleotides not matched to a gene: 5. The CDR3 bases that were read are TGCACCTGCAGTGAAAACAGGGGGCGGGCAGAA. Residues: CTCSENRGRAE. The entire CDR3 protein is CTCSENRGRAETLYF.

This clone was counted between two and nine times. The gene symbols are mouse symbols. Sequencing ends 4 residues short of the CDR3 end; the germline J gene provides the rest. V usage is TRBV3 and J usage is TRBJ1-4; D gene unclear. V was trimmed by 1 base and J by 0 bases, leaving 3 bases between them. CDR3 size: 14 residues. Per germline, CDR1 SNHLY and CDR2 FYNGKV (reference sequence). The CDR3 DNA, read in part, is TGTGCCAGCAGCTTAGAGGTTTCCAACGAA. Protein product: CASSLEVSNE. The entire CDR3 protein is CASSLEVSNERLFF.

This clone came up many times. The gene names given are mouse names. Coverage ceases 4 residues before the CDR3 finishes, and the germline J gene fills in the end. V usage is TRBV13-3 and J usage is TRBJ1-2; D is uncertain. The CDR3 spans 14 residues. Trimming left V 2 bases short and J 0 bases short, with 8 bases between. Germline V gene lookup returns CDR1 NNHDY and CDR2 SYVADS. The CDR3 sequence: CASSEGRSNSDYTF. The sequenced CDR3 bases are TGTGCCAGCAGTGAAGGTCGGTCAAACTCC.

This clone has ten or more counts. Gene names are mouse gene names. The CDR3 DNA, read in part, is TGCACCTGCAGTGCCCGACTGGGGGGGCGCTCCTAT. Residues: CTCSARLGGRSY. The whole CDR3 reads CTCSARLGGRSYEQYF. The rearrangement uses TRBV1 and TRBJ2-7, with TRBD2 matching 12 bases. The CDR3 end is not reached by the read, which stops 4 residues before it; the germline J gene fills it in. The germline CDR1 and CDR2 sequences are NSQYPW and LRSPGD (reference sequence). This CDR3 region has 16 residues. The junction had 3 bases not matched to a gene; V was cut back by 3 bases and J by 0 bases.

For this clone: Mouse names are used for the genes. With the read ending 4 residues before the CDR3 end, the germline J gene is used to fill in that end. The rearrangement joins TRBV19 to TRBJ1-2; 8 bases align to TRBD1. Germline CDR1 and CDR2: FNHDT and SITEND (reference sequence). The CDR3 totals 14 residues. The sequenced CDR3 bases are TGTGCCAGCAGTATTCGGCAGGGGGCGGGC. Its protein is CASSIRQGAG. The CDR3 in its entirety is CASSIRQGAGDYTF.

This clone has more than one count but fewer than ten. Mouse germline and gene names are used. The read gets to within 4 residues of the CDR3 end, and the germline J gene fills in the rest. The V gene is TRBV13-3, the J gene TRBJ2-4; 8 nucleotides align to TRBD2. Trimming cost V 2 bases and J 2 bases; bases outside gene matches: 4. Per the germline V gene, CDR1 is NNHDY and CDR2 is SYVADS. The CDR3 loop spans 15 amino acids. The sequenced CDR3 bases are TGTGCCAGCAGTGAAAGGACTGGGCTTCAAAAC. Amino acids: CASSERTGLQN. The complete CDR3 reads CASSERTGLQNTLYF.

This clone was detected only a few times. The listed genes are named as in mouse. The read halts 4 residues ahead of the CDR3 end, with the missing end drawn from the germline J gene. The rearrangement links TRBV19 to TRBJ2-1, with 12 bases lining up with TRBD2. The CDR3 has 15 amino acids. CDR1 is FNHDT, CDR2 SITEND, per germline (reference sequence). V gave up 2 bases and J gave up 5 bases; unmatched junction bases: 2. The sequenced CDR3 bases are TGTGCCAGCAGTATCGGGACTGGGGGGCATGCT. Amino acid sequence: CASSIGTGGHA. The full CDR3 reads CASSIGTGGHAEQFF.

Notes on this clone: At residue 13, the TCRdb amino acid sequence and the translated nucleotide sequence differ, so the protein here is the DNA translation. Each gene name is a mouse one. The sequenced fragment ends 3 residues before the CDR3 boundary, so the rest is inferred from the germline J gene. The genes are TRBV19 and TRBJ1-3, with a weak D call TRBD1 (6 bases). The CDR3 has 16 amino acids. The germline V gene encodes CDR1 FNHDT and CDR2 SITEND (reference sequence). The ends were cut back, 0 bases at V and 0 bases at J, with 10 bases in the middle. The part of the CDR3 DNA that was read is TGTGCCAGCAGTATAGGGACAGATTATTCTGGAAATACG. Its protein is CASSIGTDYSGNT. The full CDR3 protein is CASSIGTDYSGNTLYF. Full variable domain (missing parts from reference TRBV19 and TRBJ1-3): GGIITQTPKFLIGQEGQKLTLKCQQNFNHDTMYWYRQDSGKGLRLIYYSITENDLQKGDLSEGYDASREKKSSFSLTVTSAQKNEMAVFLCASSIGTDYSGNTLYFGEGSRLIVV.

In this sample, this clone turned up a few times. Mouse gene names apply. With the read ending 4 residues before the CDR3 end, the germline J gene is used to fill in that end. This rearrangement joins TRBV19 to TRBJ1-1; TRBD1 aligns across 7 bases. J gave up 3 bases and V 6 bases, and 2 bases lay outside the gene matches. Germline CDR1 is FNHDT and CDR2 is SITEND (reference sequence). This CDR3 comprises 12 residues. CDR3 residues: CASNRGDTEVFF. The CDR3 bases that were read are TGTGCCAGCAACAGGGGTGACACA.